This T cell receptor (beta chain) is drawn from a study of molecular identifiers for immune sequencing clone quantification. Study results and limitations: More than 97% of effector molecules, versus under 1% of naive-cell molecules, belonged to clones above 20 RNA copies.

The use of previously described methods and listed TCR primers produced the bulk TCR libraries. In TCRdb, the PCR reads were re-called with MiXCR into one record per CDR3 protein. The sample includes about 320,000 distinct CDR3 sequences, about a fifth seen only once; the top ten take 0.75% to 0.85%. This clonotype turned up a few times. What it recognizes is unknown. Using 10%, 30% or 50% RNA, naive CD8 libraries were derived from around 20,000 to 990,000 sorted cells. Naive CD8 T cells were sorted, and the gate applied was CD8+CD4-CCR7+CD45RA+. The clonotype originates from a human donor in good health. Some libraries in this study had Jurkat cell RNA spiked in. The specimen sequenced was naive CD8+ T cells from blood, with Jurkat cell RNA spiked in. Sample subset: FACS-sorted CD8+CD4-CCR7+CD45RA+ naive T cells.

The CDR3 nucleotides read TGTGCCACAGAGAAAGGGAGTACTAGAGCGGGACGATCTAGCACAGATACGCAGTATTTT. Translated: CATEKGSTRAGRSSTDTQYF. The rearrangement links TRBV2 to TRBJ2-3; 7 bases are shared with TRBD2. The CDR3 totals 20 residues. V was clipped by 10 bases and J by 0 bases; unmatched bases: 25. The germline V gene encodes CDR1 SNHLY and CDR2 FYNNEI.